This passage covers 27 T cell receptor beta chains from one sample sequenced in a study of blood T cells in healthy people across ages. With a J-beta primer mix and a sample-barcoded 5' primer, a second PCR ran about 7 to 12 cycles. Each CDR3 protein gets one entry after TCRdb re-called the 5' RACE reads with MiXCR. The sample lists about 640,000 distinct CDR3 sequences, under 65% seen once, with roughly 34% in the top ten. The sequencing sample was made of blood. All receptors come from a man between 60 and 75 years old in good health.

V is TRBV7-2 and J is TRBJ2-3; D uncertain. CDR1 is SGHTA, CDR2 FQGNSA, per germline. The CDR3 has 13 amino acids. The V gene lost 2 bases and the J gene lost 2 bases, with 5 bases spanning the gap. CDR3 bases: TGTGCCAGCAGCTTAACCACCACAGATACGCAGTATTTT. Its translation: CASSLTTTDTQYF.

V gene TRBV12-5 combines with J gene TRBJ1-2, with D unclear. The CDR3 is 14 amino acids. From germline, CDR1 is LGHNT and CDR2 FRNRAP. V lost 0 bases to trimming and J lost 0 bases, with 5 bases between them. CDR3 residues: CASGLVGTNYGYTF. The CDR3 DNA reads TGTGCTAGTGGTTTGGTAGGGACTAACTATGGCTACACCTTC.

The CDR3 region is CASGSLAGKAKNIQYF. The DNA of the CDR3 is TGTGCTAGTGGTTCACTAGCGGGGAAAGCCAAAAACATTCAGTACTTC. The chain uses TRBV12-5 and TRBJ2-4, with 10 bases matching TRBD2. Germline-derived CDR1 and CDR2 are LGHNT and FRNRAP. The CDR3 loop spans 16 amino acids. V trimming: 4 bases; J trimming: 0 bases; junction bases outside the gene matches: 3.

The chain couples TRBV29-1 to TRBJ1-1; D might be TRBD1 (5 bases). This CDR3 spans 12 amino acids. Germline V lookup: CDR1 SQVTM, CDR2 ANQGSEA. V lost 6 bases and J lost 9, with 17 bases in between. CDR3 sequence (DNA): TGCAGCGTCCTCTCATGGGGCCCTAAAGCTTTCTTT. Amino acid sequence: CSVLSWGPKAFF.

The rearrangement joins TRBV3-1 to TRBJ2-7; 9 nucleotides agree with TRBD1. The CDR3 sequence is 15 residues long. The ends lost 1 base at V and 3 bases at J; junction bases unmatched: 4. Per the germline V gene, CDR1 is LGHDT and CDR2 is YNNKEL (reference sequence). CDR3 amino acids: CASSQVPGQGYEQYF. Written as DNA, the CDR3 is TGTGCCAGCAGCCAAGTTCCGGGACAGGGCTACGAGCAGTACTTC.

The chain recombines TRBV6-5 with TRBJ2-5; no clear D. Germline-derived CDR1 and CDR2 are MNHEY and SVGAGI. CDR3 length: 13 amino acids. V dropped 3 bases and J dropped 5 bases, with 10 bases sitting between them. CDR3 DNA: TGTGCCAGCAGTTATATCTCTCAGGAGACCCAGTACTTC. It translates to CASSYISQETQYF.

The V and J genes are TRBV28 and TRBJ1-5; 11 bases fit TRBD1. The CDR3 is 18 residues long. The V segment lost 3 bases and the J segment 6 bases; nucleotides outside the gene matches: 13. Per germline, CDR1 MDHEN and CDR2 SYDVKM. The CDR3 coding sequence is TGTGCCAGCAGTTTGGGTTTCCAGGGACAGGGGGTTCTTCAGCCCCAGCATTTT. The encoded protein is CASSLGFQGQGVLQPQHF.

The CDR3 DNA follows: TGTGCCAGCACCACGGACAGGGGGAACACTGAAGCTTTCTTT. This encodes CASTTDRGNTEAFF. This sequence joins TRBV12-3 or TRBV12-4 and TRBJ1-1; 9 nucleotides match TRBD1. V gave up 7 bases and J gave up 1 base; unmatched junction bases: 4. The CDR3 runs 14 residues.

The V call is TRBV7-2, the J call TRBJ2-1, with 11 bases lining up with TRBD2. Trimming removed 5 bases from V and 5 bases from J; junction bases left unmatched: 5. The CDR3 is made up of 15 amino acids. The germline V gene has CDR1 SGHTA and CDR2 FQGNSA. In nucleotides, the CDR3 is TGTGCCAGCAGCAAAACTAGCGGGGGCGACAATGAGCAGTTCTTC. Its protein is CASSKTSGGDNEQFF.

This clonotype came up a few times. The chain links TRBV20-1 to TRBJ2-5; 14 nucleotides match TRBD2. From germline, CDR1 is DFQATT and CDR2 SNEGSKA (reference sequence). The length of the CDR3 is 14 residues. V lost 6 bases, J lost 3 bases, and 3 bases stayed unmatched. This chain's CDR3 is CSATGLAGEETQYF. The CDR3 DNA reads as TGCAGTGCAACGGGACTAGCGGGGGAAGAGACCCAGTACTTC.

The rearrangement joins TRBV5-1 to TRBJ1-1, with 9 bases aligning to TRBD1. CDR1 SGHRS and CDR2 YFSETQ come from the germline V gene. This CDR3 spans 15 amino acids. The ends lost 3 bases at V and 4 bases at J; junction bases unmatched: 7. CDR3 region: CASSSLQGAGTEAFF. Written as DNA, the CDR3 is TGCGCCAGCAGCTCACTACAGGGGGCAGGCACTGAAGCTTTCTTT.

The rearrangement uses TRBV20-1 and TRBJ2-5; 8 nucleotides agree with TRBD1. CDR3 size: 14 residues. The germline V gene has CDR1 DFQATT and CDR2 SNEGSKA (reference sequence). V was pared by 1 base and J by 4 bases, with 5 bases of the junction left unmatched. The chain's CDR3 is CSARATGGIETQYF. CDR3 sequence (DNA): TGCAGTGCTAGAGCTACAGGGGGAATAGAGACCCAGTACTTC.

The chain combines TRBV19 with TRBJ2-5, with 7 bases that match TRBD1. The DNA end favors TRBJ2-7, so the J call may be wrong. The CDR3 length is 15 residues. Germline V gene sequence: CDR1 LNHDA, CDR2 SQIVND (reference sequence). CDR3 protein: CASSIDVQGSNEQYF. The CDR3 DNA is TGTGCCAGTAGTATAGATGTACAGGGGAGCAACGAGCAGTACTTC.

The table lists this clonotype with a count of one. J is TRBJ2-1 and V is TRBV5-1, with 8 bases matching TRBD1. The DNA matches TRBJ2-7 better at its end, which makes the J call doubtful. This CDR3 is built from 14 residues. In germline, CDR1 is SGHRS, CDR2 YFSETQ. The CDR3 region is CASSQAGGNYEQYF. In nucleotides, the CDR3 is TGCGCCAGCAGCCAGGCAGGGGGCAACTACGAGCAGTACTTC.

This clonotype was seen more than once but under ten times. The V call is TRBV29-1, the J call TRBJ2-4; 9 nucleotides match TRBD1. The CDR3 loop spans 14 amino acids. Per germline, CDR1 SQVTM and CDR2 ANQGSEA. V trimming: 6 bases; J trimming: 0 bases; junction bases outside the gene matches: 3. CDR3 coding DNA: TGCAGCGTGGGACAGGGACAAGCCAAAAACATTCAGTACTTC. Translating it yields CSVGQGQAKNIQYF.

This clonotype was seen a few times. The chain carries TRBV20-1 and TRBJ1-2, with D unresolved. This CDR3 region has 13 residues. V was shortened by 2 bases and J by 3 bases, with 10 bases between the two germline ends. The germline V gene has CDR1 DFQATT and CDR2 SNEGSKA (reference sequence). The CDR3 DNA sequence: TGCAGTGCTAGAAAGGACGGAGACTATGGCTACACCTTC. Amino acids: CSARKDGDYGYTF.

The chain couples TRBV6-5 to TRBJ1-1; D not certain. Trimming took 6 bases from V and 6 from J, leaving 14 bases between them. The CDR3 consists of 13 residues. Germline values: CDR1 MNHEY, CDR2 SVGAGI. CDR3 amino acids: CASRTVALAEAFF. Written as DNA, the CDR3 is TGTGCCAGCAGAACCGTCGCTCTTGCTGAAGCTTTCTTT.

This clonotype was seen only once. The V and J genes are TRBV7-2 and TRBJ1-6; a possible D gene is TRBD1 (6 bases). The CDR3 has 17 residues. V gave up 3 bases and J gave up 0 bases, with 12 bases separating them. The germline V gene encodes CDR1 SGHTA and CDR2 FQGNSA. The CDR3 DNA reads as TGTGCCAGCAGCTTCGGCGGACAGAGCTCCTATAATTCACCCCTCCACTTT. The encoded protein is CASSFGGQSSYNSPLHF.

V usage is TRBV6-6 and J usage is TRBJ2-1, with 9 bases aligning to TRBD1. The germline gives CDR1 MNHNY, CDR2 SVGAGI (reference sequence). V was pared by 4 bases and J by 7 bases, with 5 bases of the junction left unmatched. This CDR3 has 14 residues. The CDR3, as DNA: TGTGCCAGCAGTTGGGGACAGGGCGGTAATGAGCAGTTCTTC. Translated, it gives CASSWGQGGNEQFF.

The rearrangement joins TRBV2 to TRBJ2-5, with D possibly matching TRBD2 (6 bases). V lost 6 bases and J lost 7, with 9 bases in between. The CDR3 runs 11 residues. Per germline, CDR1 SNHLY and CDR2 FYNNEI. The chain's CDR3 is CASSAGWTQYF. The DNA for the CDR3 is TGTGCCAGCAGCGCGGGGTGGACCCAGTACTTC.

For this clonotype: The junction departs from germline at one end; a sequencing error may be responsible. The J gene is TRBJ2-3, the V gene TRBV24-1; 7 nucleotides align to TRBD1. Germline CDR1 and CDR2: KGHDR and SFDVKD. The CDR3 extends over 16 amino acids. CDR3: CASSDSPGGSTDTQYF. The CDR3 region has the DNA TGTGCCAGCAGTGACTCGCCAGGGGGTTCCACAGATACGCAGTATTTT.

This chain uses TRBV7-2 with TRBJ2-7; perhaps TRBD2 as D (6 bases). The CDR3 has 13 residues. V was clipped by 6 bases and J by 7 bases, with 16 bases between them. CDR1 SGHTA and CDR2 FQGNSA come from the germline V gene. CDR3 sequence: CASRSFRGWEQYF. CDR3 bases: TGTGCCAGCAGATCCTTTCGGGGGTGGGAGCAGTACTTC.

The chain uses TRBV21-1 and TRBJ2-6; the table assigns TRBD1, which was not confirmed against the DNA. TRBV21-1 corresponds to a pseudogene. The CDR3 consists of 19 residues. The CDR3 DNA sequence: TGTGCCAGCAGCCCCAATCGGGCGGCCCGTCTAACTGGGGCCAACGTCCTGACTTTC. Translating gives CASSPNRAARLTGANVLTF.

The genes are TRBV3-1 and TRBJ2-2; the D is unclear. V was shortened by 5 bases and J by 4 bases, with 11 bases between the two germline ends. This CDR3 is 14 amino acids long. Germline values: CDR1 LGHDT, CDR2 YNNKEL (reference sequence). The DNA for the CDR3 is TGTGCCAGCAGCGGCCTTCGGACCACCGGGGAGCTGTTTTTT. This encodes CASSGLRTTGELFF.

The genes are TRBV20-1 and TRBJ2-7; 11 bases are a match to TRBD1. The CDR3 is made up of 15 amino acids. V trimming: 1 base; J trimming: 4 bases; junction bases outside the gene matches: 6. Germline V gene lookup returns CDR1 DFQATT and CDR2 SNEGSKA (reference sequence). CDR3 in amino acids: CSARGTGTGGYEQYF. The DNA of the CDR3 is TGCAGTGCTAGAGGTACCGGGACAGGGGGTTACGAGCAGTACTTC.

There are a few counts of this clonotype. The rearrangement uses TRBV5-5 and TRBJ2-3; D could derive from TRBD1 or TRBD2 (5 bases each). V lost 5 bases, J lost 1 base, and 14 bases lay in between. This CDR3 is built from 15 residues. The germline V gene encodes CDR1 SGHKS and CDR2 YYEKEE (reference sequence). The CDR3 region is CASSLLQGRTDTQYF. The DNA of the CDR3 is TGTGCCAGCAGTCTACTCCAGGGACGCACAGATACGCAGTATTTT.

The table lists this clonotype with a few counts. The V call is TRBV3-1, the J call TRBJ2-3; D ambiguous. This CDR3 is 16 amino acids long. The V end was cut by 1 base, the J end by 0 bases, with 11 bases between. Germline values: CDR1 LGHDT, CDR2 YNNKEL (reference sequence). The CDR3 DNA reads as TGTGCCAGCAGCCAAGTCAGCAGACGGAGCACAGATACGCAGTATTTT. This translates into CASSQVSRRSTDTQYF.